The sequence of this TCR beta chain was determined in a study of early T cells in non-severe SARS-CoV-2 infection. Study summary: Unsorted whole blood bulk RNA was sequenced, with unpaired chains.

As part of library construction, unique molecular identifiers were attached to individual cDNA molecules. TCRdb re-analysed the 5' RACE reads in MiXCR, keeping a single row per CDR3 protein. The profile shows 70,000 to 95,000 distinct CDR3 sequences, 14% to 15% of them singletons. Study-level results: Database matching using VDJdb favored anti-spike CD8 responses, with private and CD4 specificities left missing.

Note on this clonotype: What it binds is not known.

V shed 4 bases, J shed 3 bases, and the junction held 11 bases outside the gene matches. The germline V gene encodes CDR1 LGHDT and CDR2 YNNKEL (reference sequence). The CDR3 spans 18 residues. V is TRBV3-1 and J is TRBJ2-5; 13 bases are shared with TRBD2. This sequence was found in an adult who was a healthcare worker with PCR-confirmed SARS-CoV-2 infection or an uninfected control (not recorded which). The sample was whole blood. CDR3 loop: CASSPLGLAGRGKETQYF. CDR3 sequence (DNA): TGTGCCAGCAGCCCGCTGGGACTAGCGGGGAGAGGGAAAGAGACCCAGTACTTC.